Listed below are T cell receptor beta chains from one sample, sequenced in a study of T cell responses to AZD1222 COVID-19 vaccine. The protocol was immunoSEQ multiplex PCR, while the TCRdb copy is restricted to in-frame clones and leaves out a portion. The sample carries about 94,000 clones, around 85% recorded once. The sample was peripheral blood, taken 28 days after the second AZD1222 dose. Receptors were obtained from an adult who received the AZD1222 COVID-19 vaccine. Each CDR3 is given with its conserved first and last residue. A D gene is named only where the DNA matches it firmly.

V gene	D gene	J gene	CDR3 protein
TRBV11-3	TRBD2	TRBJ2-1	CASSLGGGAALNEQFF
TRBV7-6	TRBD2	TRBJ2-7	CASSLGWGGRVPYEQYF
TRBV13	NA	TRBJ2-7	CASSPGPGEQYF
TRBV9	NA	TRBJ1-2	CASSVQANYGYTF
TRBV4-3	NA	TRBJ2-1	CASSHLGGDRQFF
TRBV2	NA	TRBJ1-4	CASSDLQGRTNEKLFF
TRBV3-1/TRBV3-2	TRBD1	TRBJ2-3	CASSQDFKAFRDRGTDTQYF
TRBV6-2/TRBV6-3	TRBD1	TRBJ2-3	CASSWDRASTDTQYF
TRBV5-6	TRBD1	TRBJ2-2	CASSLGPQGTNTGELFF
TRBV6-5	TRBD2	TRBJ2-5	CASKRGNQETQYF
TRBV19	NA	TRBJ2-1	CASSVSYNEQFF
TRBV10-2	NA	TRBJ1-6	CASREQGTLNSPLHF
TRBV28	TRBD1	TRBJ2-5	CASSKQGAVETQYF
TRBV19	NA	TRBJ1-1	CASSIGYGGLAEAFF
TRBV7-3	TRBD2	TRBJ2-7	CAGRTSGDYEQYF
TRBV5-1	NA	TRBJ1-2	CASSPGQSHYGYTF
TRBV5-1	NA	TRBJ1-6	CASRGELSYNSPLHF
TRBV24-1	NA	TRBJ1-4	CATSDVDIGGEEKLFF
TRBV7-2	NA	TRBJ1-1	CASSSGRVNTEAFF
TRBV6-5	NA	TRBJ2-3	CASRVSGSADTQYF
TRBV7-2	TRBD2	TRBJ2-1	CASSYPGGGNEQFF
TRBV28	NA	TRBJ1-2	CAVGRNYGYTF
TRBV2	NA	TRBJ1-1	CASRAFGGGTEAFF
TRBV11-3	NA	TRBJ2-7	CASSLGGVYEQYF
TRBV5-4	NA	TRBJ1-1	CASSRMGQPNTEAFF
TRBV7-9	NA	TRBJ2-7	CASSPSRYRGHEQYF
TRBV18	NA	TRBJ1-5	CASSVLSNQPQHF
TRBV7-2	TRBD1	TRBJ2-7	CASARTGVSGTYEQYF
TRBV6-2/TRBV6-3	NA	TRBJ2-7	CASSYSAEAYEQYF
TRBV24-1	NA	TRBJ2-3	CATAVSGTDTQYF